This T cell receptor beta chain came from a study of blood T cell repertoires in COVID-19. The CDR3 has 15 residues. Germline CDR1 and CDR2: MNHEY and SMNVEV (reference sequence). After removal of 8 bases from V and 0 bases from J, the junction contained 7 bases not matched to a gene. Data came from immunoSEQ multiplex PCR; TCRdb stores just in-frame clones and leaves some out. The sample includes 400,000 to 550,000 clones, about 85% of them seen just once. This TCR was sampled from a woman aged 18-29 years with acute COVID-19. Sequencing was done on a sample of PBMCs or T cells enriched from blood (not recorded which). The chain links TRBV27 to TRBJ1-5; 7 bases map to TRBD1. The CDR3 is CASRTGVVSNQPQHF. Here the CDR3 DNA reads TGTGCCAGCCGCACAGGGGTGGTTAGCAATCAGCCCCAGCATTTT.